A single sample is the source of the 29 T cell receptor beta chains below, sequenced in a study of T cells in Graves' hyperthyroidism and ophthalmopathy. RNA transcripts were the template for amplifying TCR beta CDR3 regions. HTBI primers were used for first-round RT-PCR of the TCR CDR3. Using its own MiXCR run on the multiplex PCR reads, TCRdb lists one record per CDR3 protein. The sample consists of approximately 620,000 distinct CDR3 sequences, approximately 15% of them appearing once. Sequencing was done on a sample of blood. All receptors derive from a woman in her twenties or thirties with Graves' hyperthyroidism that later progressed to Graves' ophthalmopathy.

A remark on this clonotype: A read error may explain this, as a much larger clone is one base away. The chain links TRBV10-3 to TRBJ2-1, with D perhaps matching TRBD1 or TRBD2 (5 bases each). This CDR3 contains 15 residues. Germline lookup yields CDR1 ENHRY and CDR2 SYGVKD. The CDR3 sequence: CTIKEDTASYNEQFF. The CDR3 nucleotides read TGTACCATCAAGGAGGACACAGCCTCCTACAATGAGCAGTTCTTC.

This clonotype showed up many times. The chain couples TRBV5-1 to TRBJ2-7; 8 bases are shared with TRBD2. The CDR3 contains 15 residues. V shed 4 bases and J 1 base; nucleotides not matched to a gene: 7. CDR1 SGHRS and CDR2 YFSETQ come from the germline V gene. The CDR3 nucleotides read TGCGCCAGCAGCCGGGGGGGGCTGCCGTCCTACGAGCAGTACTTC. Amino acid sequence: CASSRGGLPSYEQYF.

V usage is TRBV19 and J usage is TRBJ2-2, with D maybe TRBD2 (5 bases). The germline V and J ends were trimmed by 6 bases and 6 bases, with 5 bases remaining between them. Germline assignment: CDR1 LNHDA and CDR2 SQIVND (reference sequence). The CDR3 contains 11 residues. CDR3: CASRRAGELFF. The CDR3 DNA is TGTGCCAGTAGGAGGGCCGGGGAGCTGTTTTTT.

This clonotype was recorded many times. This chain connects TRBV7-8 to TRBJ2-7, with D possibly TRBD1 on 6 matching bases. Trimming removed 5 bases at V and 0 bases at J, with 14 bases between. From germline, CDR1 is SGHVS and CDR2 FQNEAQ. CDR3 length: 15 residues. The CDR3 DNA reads TGTGCCAGCAGCCCACCCGGGACACTCTCCTACGAGCAGTACTTC. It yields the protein CASSPPGTLSYEQYF.

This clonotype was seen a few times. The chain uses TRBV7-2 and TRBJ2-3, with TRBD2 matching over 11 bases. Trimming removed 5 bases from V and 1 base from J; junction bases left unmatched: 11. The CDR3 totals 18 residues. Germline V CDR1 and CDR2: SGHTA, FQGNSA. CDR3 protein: CASSPTSGSGWGTDTQYF. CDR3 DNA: TGTGCCAGCAGCCCTACTAGCGGGAGTGGGTGGGGCACAGATACGCAGTATTTT.

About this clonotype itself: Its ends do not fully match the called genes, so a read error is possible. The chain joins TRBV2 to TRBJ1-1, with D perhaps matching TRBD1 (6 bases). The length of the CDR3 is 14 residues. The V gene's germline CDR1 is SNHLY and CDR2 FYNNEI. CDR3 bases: TGTGCCAGCAGCGCCGGGAGGGGGATCACTGAAGCTTGCTTT. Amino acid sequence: CASSAGRGITEACF.

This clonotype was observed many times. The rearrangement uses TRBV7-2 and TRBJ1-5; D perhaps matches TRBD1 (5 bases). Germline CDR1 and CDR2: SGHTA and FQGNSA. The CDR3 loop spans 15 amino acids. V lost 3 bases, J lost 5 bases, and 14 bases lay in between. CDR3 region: CASSFEPQGDQPQHF. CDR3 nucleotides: TGTGCCAGCAGCTTCGAGCCCCAGGGAGATCAGCCCCAGCATTTT.

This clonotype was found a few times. The CDR3 reads CSARGGRGENTIYF. The CDR3 coding sequence is TGCAGTGCTAGAGGGGGCAGGGGCGAGAACACCATATATTTT. The chain links TRBV20-1 to TRBJ1-3, with a weak D call TRBD1 (6 bases). Trimming cost V 1 base and J 7 bases, with 14 bases left between them. CDR1 and CDR2 (germline): DFQATT, SNEGSKA (reference sequence). This CDR3 has 14 amino acids.

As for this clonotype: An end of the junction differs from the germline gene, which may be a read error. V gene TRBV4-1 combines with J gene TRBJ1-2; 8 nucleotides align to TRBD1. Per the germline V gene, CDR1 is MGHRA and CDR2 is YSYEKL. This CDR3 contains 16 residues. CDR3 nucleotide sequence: TGCGTCAGCAGCCACCTCTGGACAGGGACCAACTATGGCTACACCTTC. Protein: CVSSHLWTGTNYGYTF.

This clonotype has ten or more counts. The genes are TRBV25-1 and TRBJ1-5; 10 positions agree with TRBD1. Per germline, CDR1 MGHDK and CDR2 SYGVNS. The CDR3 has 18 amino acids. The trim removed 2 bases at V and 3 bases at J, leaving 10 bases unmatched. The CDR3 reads CASSERFGTGVSNQPQHF. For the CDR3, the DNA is TGTGCCAGCAGTGAACGATTTGGGACAGGGGTTTCCAATCAGCCCCAGCATTTT.

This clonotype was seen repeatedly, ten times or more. The CDR3 DNA is TGCAGTGCTAGGGTCGACAGGGGCCTTAATGAAAAACTGTTTTTT. Translated, it gives CSARVDRGLNEKLFF. The genes are TRBV20-1 and TRBJ1-4, with TRBD1 matching over 8 bases. The CDR3 consists of 15 residues. After removal of 3 bases from V and 4 bases from J, the junction contained 7 bases not matched to a gene. Germline loops: CDR1 DFQATT, CDR2 SNEGSKA (reference sequence).

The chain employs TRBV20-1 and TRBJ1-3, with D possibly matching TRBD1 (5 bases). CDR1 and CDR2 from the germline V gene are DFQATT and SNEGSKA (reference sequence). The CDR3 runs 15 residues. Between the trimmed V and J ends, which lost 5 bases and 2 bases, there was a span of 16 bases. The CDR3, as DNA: TGCAGTGCTCCCGGAGAGGGGACGCCTGGAAACACCATATATTTT. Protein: CSAPGEGTPGNTIYF.

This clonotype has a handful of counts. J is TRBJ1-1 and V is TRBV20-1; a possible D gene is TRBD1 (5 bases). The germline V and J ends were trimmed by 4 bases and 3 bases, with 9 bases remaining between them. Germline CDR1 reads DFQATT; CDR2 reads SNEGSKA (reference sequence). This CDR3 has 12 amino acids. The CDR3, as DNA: TGCAGTGCTACGCGGGGCCACACTGAAGCTTTCTTT. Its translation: CSATRGHTEAFF.

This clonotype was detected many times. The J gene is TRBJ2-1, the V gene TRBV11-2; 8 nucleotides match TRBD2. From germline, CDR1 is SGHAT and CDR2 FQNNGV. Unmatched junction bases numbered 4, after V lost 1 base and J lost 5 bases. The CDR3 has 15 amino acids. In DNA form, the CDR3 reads TGTGCCAGCAGCTTAGTAGCGGGATTAGACAATGAGCAGTTCTTC. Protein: CASSLVAGLDNEQFF.

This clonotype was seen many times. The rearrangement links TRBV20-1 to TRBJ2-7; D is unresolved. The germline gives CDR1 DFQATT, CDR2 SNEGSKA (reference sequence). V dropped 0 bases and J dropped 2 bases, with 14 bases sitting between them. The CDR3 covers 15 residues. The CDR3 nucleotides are TGCAGTGCTAGAGATCCCGGTGGCCCCACCTACGAGCAGTACTTC. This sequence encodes CSARDPGGPTYEQYF.

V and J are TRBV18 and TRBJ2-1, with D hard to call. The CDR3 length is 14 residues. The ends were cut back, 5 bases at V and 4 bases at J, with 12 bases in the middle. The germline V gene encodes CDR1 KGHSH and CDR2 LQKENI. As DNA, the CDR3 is TGTGCCAGCTCAGACCAGGACGGGTACAATGAGCAGTTCTTC. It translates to CASSDQDGYNEQFF. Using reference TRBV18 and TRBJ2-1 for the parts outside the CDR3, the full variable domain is NAGVMQNPRHLVRRRGQEARLRCSPMKGHSHVYWYRQLPEEGLKFMVYLQKENIIDESGMPKERFSAEFPKEGPSILRIQQVVRGDSAAYFCASSDQDGYNEQFFGPGTRLTVL.

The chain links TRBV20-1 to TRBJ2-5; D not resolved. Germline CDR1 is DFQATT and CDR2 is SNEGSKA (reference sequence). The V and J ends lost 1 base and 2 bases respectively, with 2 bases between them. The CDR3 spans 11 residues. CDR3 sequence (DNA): TGCAGTGCTAGAGCTCAAGAGACCCAGTACTTC. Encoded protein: CSARAQETQYF.

The CDR3 sequence is CASSVASGRIDTQYF. CDR3 bases: TGTGCCAGCAGCGTAGCCAGCGGGAGAATCGATACGCAGTATTTT. This sequence joins TRBV9 and TRBJ2-3; 8 bases fit TRBD2. CDR1 and CDR2 from the germline V gene are SGDLS and YYNGEE. This CDR3 region has 15 residues. Trimming removed 0 bases from V and 6 bases from J; junction bases left unmatched: 6.

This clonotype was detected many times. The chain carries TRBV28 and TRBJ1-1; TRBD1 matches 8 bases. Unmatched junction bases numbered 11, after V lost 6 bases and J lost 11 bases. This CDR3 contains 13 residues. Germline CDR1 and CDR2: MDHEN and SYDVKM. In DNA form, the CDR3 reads TGTGCCAGCAGCCTAGACCTGGACAGGGACGCTTTCTTT. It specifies CASSLDLDRDAFF.

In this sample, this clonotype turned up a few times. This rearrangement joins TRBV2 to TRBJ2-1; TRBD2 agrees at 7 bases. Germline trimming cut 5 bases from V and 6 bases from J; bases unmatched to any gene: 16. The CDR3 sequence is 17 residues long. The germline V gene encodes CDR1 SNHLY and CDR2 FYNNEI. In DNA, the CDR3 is TGTGCCAGCAGTACTGCAGGGTTGCGGGAGCGTCGCAATGAGCAGTTCTTC. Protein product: CASSTAGLRERRNEQFF.

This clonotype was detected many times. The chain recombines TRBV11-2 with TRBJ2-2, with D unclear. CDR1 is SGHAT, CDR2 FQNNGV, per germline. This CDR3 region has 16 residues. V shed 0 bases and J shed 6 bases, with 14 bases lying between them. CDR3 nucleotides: TGTGCCAGCAGCTTAGATCGTACACAACCCCCCGGGGAGCTGTTTTTT. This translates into CASSLDRTQPPGELFF.

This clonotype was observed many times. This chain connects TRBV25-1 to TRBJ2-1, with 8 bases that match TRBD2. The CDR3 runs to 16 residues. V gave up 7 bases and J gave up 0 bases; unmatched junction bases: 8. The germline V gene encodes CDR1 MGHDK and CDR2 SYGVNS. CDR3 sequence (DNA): TGTGCCAGCACCGAAGCGGGGACTAGCTCCTACAATGAGCAGTTCTTC. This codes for CASTEAGTSSYNEQFF.

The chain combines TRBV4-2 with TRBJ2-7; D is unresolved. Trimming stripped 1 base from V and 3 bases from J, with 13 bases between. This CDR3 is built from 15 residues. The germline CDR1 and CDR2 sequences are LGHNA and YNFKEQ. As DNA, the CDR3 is TGTGCCAGCAGCCAAGGATCTCGGGTCCTCTACGAGCAGTACTTC. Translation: CASSQGSRVLYEQYF.

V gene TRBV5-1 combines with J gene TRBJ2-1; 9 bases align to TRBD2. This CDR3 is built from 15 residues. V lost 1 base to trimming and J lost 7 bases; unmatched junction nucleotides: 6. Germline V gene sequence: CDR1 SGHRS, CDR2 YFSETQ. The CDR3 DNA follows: TGCGCCAGCAGCTTGACTTCTAGCGGGGTGAATGAGCAGTTCTTC. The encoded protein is CASSLTSSGVNEQFF. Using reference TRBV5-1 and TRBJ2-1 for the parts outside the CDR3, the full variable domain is KAGVTQTPRYLIKTRGQQVTLSCSPISGHRSVSWYQQTPGQGLQFLFEYFSETQRNKGNFPGRFSGRQFSNSRSEMNVSTLELGDSALYLCASSLTSSGVNEQFFGPGTRLTVL.

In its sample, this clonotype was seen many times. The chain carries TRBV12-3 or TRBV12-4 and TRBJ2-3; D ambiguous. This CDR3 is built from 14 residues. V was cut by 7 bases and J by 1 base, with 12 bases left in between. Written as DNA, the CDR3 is TGTGCCAGCATGTCGCGGATAGGCACAGATACGCAGTATTTT. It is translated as CASMSRIGTDTQYF.

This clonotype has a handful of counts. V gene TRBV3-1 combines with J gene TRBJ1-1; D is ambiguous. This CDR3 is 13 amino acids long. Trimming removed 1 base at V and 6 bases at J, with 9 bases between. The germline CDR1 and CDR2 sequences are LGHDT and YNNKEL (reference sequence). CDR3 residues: CASSQGVQAEAFF. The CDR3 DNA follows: TGTGCCAGCAGCCAAGGTGTTCAGGCTGAAGCTTTCTTT.

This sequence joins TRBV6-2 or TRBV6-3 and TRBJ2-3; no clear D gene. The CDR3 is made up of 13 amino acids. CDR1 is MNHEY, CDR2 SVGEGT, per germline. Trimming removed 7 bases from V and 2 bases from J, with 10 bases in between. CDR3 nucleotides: TGTGCCAGCACCCTGATGCACACAGATACGCAGTATTTT. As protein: CASTLMHTDTQYF.

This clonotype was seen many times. The CDR3 loop is CSVEARAGEAFF. The CDR3, as DNA: TGCAGCGTTGAGGCTAGGGCGGGTGAAGCTTTCTTT. This rearrangement joins TRBV29-1 to TRBJ1-1; no clear D. CDR1 is SQVTM and CDR2 is ANQGSEA in the germline V gene. V lost 3 bases, J lost 7 bases, and 12 bases lay in between. This CDR3 has 12 amino acids.

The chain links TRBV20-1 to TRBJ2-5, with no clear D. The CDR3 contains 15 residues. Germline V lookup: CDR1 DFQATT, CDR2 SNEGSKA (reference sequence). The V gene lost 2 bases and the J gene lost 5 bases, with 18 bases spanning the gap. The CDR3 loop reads CSARNLATEWETQYF. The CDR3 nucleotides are TGCAGTGCTAGAAATCTCGCGACCGAGTGGGAGACCCAGTACTTC.